Listed here is a single TCR beta chain. The protocol was immunoSEQ multiplex PCR, while the TCRdb copy is restricted to in-frame clones and leaves out a portion. Of approximately 28,000 clones in the sample, more than 65% were seen once. These data belong to a study of T cell clonotyping in hematopoietic cell transplantation. The CDR3 has 15 residues. Germline assignment: CDR1 SEHNR and CDR2 FQNEAQ (reference sequence). With V trimmed by 7 bases and J by 0 bases, 5 bases remained unmatched. This sample's time point: recipient sample about 28 days before transplant, after cytoreduction. The V and J genes are TRBV7-9 and TRBJ2-7, with 11 positions matching TRBD2. The sequence was obtained from a woman aged 55 to 70 with acute myeloid leukemia. Some clones in this sample may be carry-over from other donors' samples. The source was peripheral blood mononuclear cells, collected before stem cell transplant. CDR3 in DNA: TGTGCCAGCATCGATAGCGGGAGGGCCTCCTACGAGCAGTACTTC. Encoded protein: CASIDSGRASYEQYF. The variable domain in full, with the rest retrieved from reference TRBV7-9 and TRBJ2-7, is DTGVSQNPRHKITKRGQNVTFRCDPISEHNRLYWYRQTLGQGPEFLTYFQNEAQLEKSRLLSDRFSAERPKGSFSTLEIQRTEQGDSAMYLCASIDSGRASYEQYFGPGTRLTVT.